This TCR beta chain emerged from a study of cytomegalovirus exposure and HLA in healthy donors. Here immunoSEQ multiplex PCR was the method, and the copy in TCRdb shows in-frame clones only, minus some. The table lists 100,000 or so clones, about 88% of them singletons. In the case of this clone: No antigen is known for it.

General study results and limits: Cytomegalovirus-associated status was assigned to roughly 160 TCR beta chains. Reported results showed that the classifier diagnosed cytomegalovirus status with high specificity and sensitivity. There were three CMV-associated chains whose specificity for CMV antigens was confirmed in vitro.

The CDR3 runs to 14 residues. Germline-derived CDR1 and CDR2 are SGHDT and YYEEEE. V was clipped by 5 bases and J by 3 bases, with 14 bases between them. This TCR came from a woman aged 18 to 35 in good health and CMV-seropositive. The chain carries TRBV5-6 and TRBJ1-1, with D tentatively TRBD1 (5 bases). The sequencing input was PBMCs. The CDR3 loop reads CASRREGRHTEAFF. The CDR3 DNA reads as TGTGCCAGCAGGAGGGAGGGGAGGCACACTGAAGCTTTCTTT. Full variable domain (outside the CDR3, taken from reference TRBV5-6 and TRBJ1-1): DAGVTQSPTHLIKTRGQQVTLRCSPKSGHDTVSWYQQALGQGPQFIFQYYEEEERQRGNFPDRFSGHQFPNYSSELNVNALLLGDSALYLCASRREGRHTEAFFGQGTRLTVV.